This entry lists 8 T cell receptor beta chains sequenced from one sample in a study of Ad26.COV2.S vaccination and SARS-CoV-2 variants. Indicated treatment: roughly 19 received Ad26.COV2.S at low or high dose, single or two shots; roughly 5 received placebo; per-sample allocation not given. Sampling occurred on day 63 after the first vaccine or placebo injection. Data came from immunoSEQ multiplex PCR; TCRdb stores just in-frame clones and leaves some out. The sample has about 350,000 clones; 75% to 90% are singletons. This specimen was peripheral blood, taken in a trial of Ad26.COV2.S vaccine versus placebo. The receptor set was obtained from a person aged 18-60 years who received the Ad26.COV2.S COVID-19 vaccine or a placebo.

About this clone itself: Other DNA sequences of this sample code for an identical CDR3. CDR3 DNA: TGTGCCAGCAGCCGAACAGGGGGCGGCACAGATACGCAGTATTTT. It encodes CASSRTGGGTDTQYF. J is TRBJ2-3 and V is TRBV7-9; 9 nucleotides line up with TRBD1. The CDR3 loop spans 15 amino acids. After removal of 5 bases from V and 1 base from J, the junction contained 4 bases not matched to a gene. Germline-derived CDR1 and CDR2 are SEHNR and FQNEAQ (reference sequence).

This clone was seen only a few times. V and J are TRBV11-2 and TRBJ1-2, with unresolved D. The CDR3 has 13 amino acids. Deletions cut 0 bases from V and 3 bases from J, with 5 bases between. The germline gives CDR1 SGHAT, CDR2 FQNNGV. The CDR3 nucleotides read TGTGCCAGCAGCTTAGATCGGGACTATGGCTACACCTTC. Its translation: CASSLDRDYGYTF.

The rearrangement joins TRBV19 to TRBJ2-1, with D hard to call. Germline V gene lookup returns CDR1 LNHDA and CDR2 SQIVND (reference sequence). The CDR3 is 13 amino acids. Trimming took off 3 bases at V and 0 bases at J, with 3 bases between the two ends. The CDR3 spells CASSIDSYNEQFF. The CDR3 DNA follows: TGTGCCAGTAGTATTGACTCCTACAATGAGCAGTTCTTC.

The chain links TRBV19 to TRBJ2-7; the D gene is possibly TRBD2 (6 bases). Trimming left V 3 bases short and J 2 bases short, with 14 bases between. The CDR3 runs to 15 residues. In germline, CDR1 is LNHDA, CDR2 SQIVND (reference sequence). Here the CDR3 reads CASSIPGGKTYEQYF. The CDR3 DNA follows: TGTGCCAGTAGTATCCCCGGGGGTAAAACCTACGAGCAGTACTTC.

The chain carries TRBV5-1 and TRBJ2-3, with 10 bases identical to TRBD1. The V gene's germline CDR1 is SGHRS and CDR2 YFSETQ. V lost 4 bases, J lost 1 base, and 3 bases stayed unmatched. CDR3 length equals 15 residues. CDR3 in amino acids: CASSTGTGGTDTQYF. CDR3 in DNA: TGCGCCAGCAGCACCGGGACAGGGGGCACAGATACGCAGTATTTT. The full variable domain, completed using reference TRBV5-1 and TRBJ2-3, is KAGVTQTPRYLIKTRGQQVTLSCSPISGHRSVSWYQQTPGQGLQFLFEYFSETQRNKGNFPGRFSGRQFSNSRSEMNVSTLELGDSALYLCASSTGTGGTDTQYFGPGTRLTVL.

Note on this clone: A much larger clone is a single base away; this may be a read error. The chain is built from TRBV12-3 or TRBV12-4 and TRBJ1-1, with 7 bases that match TRBD1. Trimming cost V 6 bases and J 1 base; bases outside gene matches: 2. The CDR3 spans 13 residues. The CDR3 protein is CASRRTGNTEAFF. Written as DNA, the CDR3 is TGTGCCAGCAGACGGACAGGGAACACTGAAGCTTTCTTT.

The chain carries TRBV4-3 and TRBJ2-7, with 12 bases identical to TRBD2. The CDR3 is 16 residues long. Germline trimming cut 0 bases from V and 1 base from J; bases unmatched to any gene: 1. The V gene's germline CDR1 is LGHNA and CDR2 YSLEER. In DNA form, the CDR3 reads TGCGCCAGCAGCCAAGAGCTAGCGGGAGGGTCCTACGAGCAGTACTTC. Its protein is CASSQELAGGSYEQYF.

This clone was recorded once. This chain uses TRBV7-9 with TRBJ2-7; D unresolved. V was trimmed by 1 base and J by 7 bases, leaving 8 bases between them. This CDR3 is built from 12 residues. Per the germline V gene, CDR1 is SEHNR and CDR2 is FQNEAQ (reference sequence). The CDR3 sequence: CASSLVVQEQYF. CDR3 sequence (DNA): TGTGCCAGCAGCTTAGTAGTTCAGGAGCAGTACTTC.